These 18 T cell receptor beta chains were all obtained from the same sample, sequenced in a study of cytomegalovirus exposure and HLA in healthy donors. Primers for the PCR totalled 60 Vbeta and 13 Jbeta. Sequencing was performed with immunoSEQ multiplex PCR; in TCRdb, only in-frame clones are kept and a portion is missing. Here the sample spans 150,000 to 250,000 clones, 70% to 80% being singletons. The sequencing input was PBMCs. These receptors all come from a man aged 30 to 45 in good health and CMV-seronegative.

This sequence joins TRBV7-2 and TRBJ2-7, with TRBD1 as a possible D gene (6 bases). Trimming took off 5 bases at V and 1 base at J, with 15 bases between the two ends. Germline V gene data show CDR1 as SGHTA and CDR2 as FQGNSA. This CDR3 comprises 15 residues. The CDR3 here is CASSHRPQGSYEQYF. DNA of the CDR3: TGTGCCAGCAGCCACAGACCACAGGGATCCTACGAGCAGTACTTC.

The rearrangement links TRBV28 to TRBJ2-7, with 7 bases aligning to TRBD1. Germline loops: CDR1 MDHEN, CDR2 SYDVKM. Trimming cost V 5 bases and J 6 bases; bases outside gene matches: 13. This CDR3 has 15 residues. CDR3 residues: CASSPMQRGLGEQYF. The CDR3 bases are TGTGCCAGCAGTCCCATGCAAAGGGGGCTTGGCGAGCAGTACTTC.

A few counts support this clone. This chain connects TRBV6-5 to TRBJ1-1; maybe TRBD1 (5 bases). The CDR3 runs to 14 residues. V was shortened by 5 bases and J by 8 bases, with 18 bases between the two germline ends. Germline assignment: CDR1 MNHEY and CDR2 SVGAGI. CDR3: CASSGGAGQREAFF. The CDR3, as DNA: TGTGCCAGCAGTGGAGGGGCAGGGCAAAGGGAAGCTTTCTTT.

The chain joins TRBV11-2 to TRBJ2-1; 12 bases agree with TRBD2. This CDR3 has 17 amino acids. The junction had 9 bases not matched to a gene; V was cut back by 5 bases and J by 4 bases. In germline, CDR1 is SGHAT, CDR2 FQNNGV. CDR3 region: CASSLTSGSLFYNEQFF. The CDR3, as DNA: TGTGCCAGCAGCCTGACTAGCGGGAGTCTGTTTTACAATGAGCAGTTCTTC.

The rearrangement uses TRBV4-2 and TRBJ2-5; a possible D gene is TRBD1 (5 bases). Germline values: CDR1 LGHNA, CDR2 YNFKEQ. The CDR3 is made up of 14 amino acids. Deletions cut 1 base from V and 11 bases from J, with 17 bases between. This CDR3 is CASSQGGTGDGQYF. In DNA, the CDR3 is TGTGCCAGCAGCCAAGGGGGCACGGGTGACGGGCAGTACTTC.

The chain has TRBV25-1 and TRBJ2-1; the match to TRBD2 covers 8 bases. The CDR3 runs to 15 residues. Trimming removed 8 bases from V and 4 bases from J; junction bases left unmatched: 10. Germline V gene lookup returns CDR1 MGHDK and CDR2 SYGVNS. CDR3 loop: CASYGGGPRYNEQFF. The CDR3 nucleotides are TGTGCCAGCTATGGCGGGGGGCCCAGATACAATGAGCAGTTCTTC.

V gene TRBV18 combines with J gene TRBJ2-5; 9 nucleotides agree with TRBD1. Per germline, CDR1 KGHSH and CDR2 LQKENI. With 3 bases clipped from V and 4 bases from J, the junction kept 3 bases outside the gene matches. The CDR3 length is 14 residues. Written as DNA, the CDR3 is TGTGCCAGCTCACCGGGGACAGGGAGAGAGACCCAGTACTTC. Its protein product is CASSPGTGRETQYF.

J is TRBJ2-1 and V is TRBV9; TRBD2 matches 10 bases. Germline CDR1 SGDLS, CDR2 YYNGEE. This CDR3 region has 16 residues. After removal of 2 bases from V and 8 bases from J, the junction contained 10 bases not matched to a gene. CDR3 loop: CASSVLGAGGPYEQFF. The CDR3 bases are TGTGCCAGCAGCGTCCTTGGAGCGGGAGGGCCCTATGAGCAGTTCTTC.

The CDR3 nucleotides read TGTGCCGGACCAGGACAGAACACAGATACGCAGTATTTT. Protein sequence: CAGPGQNTDTQYF. This rearrangement joins TRBV30 to TRBJ2-3, with D tentatively TRBD1 (6 bases). The CDR3 length is 13 residues. V lost 8 bases and J 2 bases, leaving 14 bases between the germline ends. Looked up from germline, CDR1 is GTSNPN and CDR2 is SVGIG (reference sequence).

The chain has TRBV5-4 and TRBJ2-7; no firm D call. Germline values: CDR1 SGHNT, CDR2 YYREEE (reference sequence). The CDR3 consists of 14 residues. V shed 4 bases and J shed 2 bases, with 13 bases lying between them. The CDR3 sequence: CASSLPGGAYEQYF. The CDR3 DNA reads as TGTGCCAGCAGCCTCCCCGGCGGAGCCTACGAGCAGTACTTC.

The chain links TRBV5-1 to TRBJ2-7; 9 bases are shared with TRBD2. The germline V gene has CDR1 SGHRS and CDR2 YFSETQ. Trimming took 5 bases from V and 0 from J; bases not matched to a gene: 3. CDR3 length equals 14 residues. The CDR3 region is CASRTSGDSYEQYF. The CDR3 DNA is TGCGCCAGCAGGACTAGCGGTGACTCCTACGAGCAGTACTTC.

This chain connects TRBV28 to TRBJ1-5; maybe TRBD1 (5 bases). Deletions cut 3 bases from V and 0 bases from J, with 9 bases between. This CDR3 is 15 amino acids long. CDR1 is MDHEN, CDR2 SYDVKM, per germline. The CDR3 here is CASSFTRVSNQPQHF. The CDR3, as DNA: TGTGCCAGCAGTTTTACCAGGGTTAGCAATCAGCCCCAGCATTTT.

The chain couples TRBV29-1 to TRBJ2-5; no clear D. The DNA end lines up better with TRBJ2-7; the J call may be wrong. Germline V CDR1 and CDR2: SQVTM, ANQGSEA. The CDR3 is made up of 13 amino acids. The CDR3 nucleotides are TGCAGCGTTACCGAGAGCAACTCCTACGAGCAGTACTTC. It specifies CSVTESNSYEQYF.

The chain couples TRBV5-5 to TRBJ2-7; D is undetermined. The CDR3 spans 15 residues. The V gene's germline CDR1 is SGHKS and CDR2 YYEKEE (reference sequence). Deletions cut 0 bases from V and 2 bases from J, with 12 bases between. The CDR3 here is CASSLVSGLTYEQYF. CDR3 coding DNA: TGTGCCAGCAGCTTGGTGTCGGGTCTGACCTACGAGCAGTACTTC.

This clone was recorded only once. The V and J genes are TRBV11-3 and TRBJ2-1, with TRBD2 identical over 10 bases. The CDR3 extends over 16 amino acids. Germline CDR1 is SGHNT and CDR2 is YENEEA. The J segment lost 6 bases and the V segment lost 1 base, leaving 6 bases of the junction unmatched. The CDR3 nucleotides read TGTGCCAGCAGCTTAGTCGGGTCTAGCGGGAGCAATGAGCAGTTCTTC. Protein product: CASSLVGSSGSNEQFF.

The chain is built from TRBV5-4 and TRBJ2-7, with unresolved D. The germline V and J ends were trimmed by 0 bases and 1 base, with 5 bases remaining between them. Per germline, CDR1 SGHNT and CDR2 YYREEE (reference sequence). This CDR3 contains 13 residues. The CDR3, as DNA: TGTGCCAGCAGCTTGGTTCTATCCTACGAGCAGTACTTC. Amino acid sequence: CASSLVLSYEQYF. Complete variable domain (other parts from reference TRBV5-4 and TRBJ2-7): ETGVTQSPTHLIKTRGQQVTLRCSSQSGHNTVSWYQQALGQGPQFIFQYYREEENGRGNFPPRFSGLQFPNYSSELNVNALELDDSALYLCASSLVLSYEQYFGPGTRLTVT.

The chain joins TRBV30 to TRBJ2-5, with D tentatively TRBD2 (7 bases). This CDR3 contains 12 residues. Trimming left V 3 bases short and J 6 bases short, with 11 bases between. Germline V gene data show CDR1 as GTSNPN and CDR2 as SVGIG (reference sequence). The CDR3 loop reads CAWRGGAKTQYF. CDR3 DNA sequence: TGTGCCTGGAGAGGGGGGGCGAAGACCCAGTACTTC.

The chain recombines TRBV7-6 with TRBJ2-3; weak D call: TRBD2 (6 bases). Germline CDR1 is SGHVS and CDR2 is FNYEAQ. With 3 bases removed from V and 5 bases from J, the gap between germline ends came to 12 bases. The CDR3 extends over 14 amino acids. CDR3 in DNA: TGTGCCAGCAGCTTCTCATCCGGGGGAGATACGCAGTATTTT. Protein sequence: CASSFSSGGDTQYF.